Below are 27 T cell receptor beta chains sequenced from a single sample in a study of blood T cell repertoires in COVID-19. Using immunoSEQ multiplex PCR, the repertoire was profiled, and TCRdb retains in-frame clones only, with some absent. The sample yields around 170,000 clones, around 84% seen once. The sequenced material came from peripheral blood. The source of these receptors is a man between 50 and 59 years old with active or convalescent COVID-19.

The V gene is TRBV18, the J gene TRBJ2-7; D unclear. CDR3 length: 13 residues. The germline V gene has CDR1 KGHSH and CDR2 LQKENI. Trimming shortened V by 4 bases and J by 4 bases, and 11 bases separated the two germline ends. The CDR3 nucleotides read TGTGCCAGCTCACGTGGTGACTTTTACGAGCAGTACTTC. Translating gives CASSRGDFYEQYF.

The CDR3 region has the DNA TGTGCCAGCAGCCCGACTAGCGGGAACCGCGAGCAGTACTTC. This sequence encodes CASSPTSGNREQYF. The chain is built from TRBV5-4 and TRBJ2-7; TRBD2 matches 11 bases. CDR3 length: 14 residues. Trimming at V came to 4 bases and at J to 6 bases, leaving 6 bases not matched to a gene. Germline CDR1 and CDR2: SGHNT and YYREEE (reference sequence).

This clone has a single count. The chain joins TRBV28 to TRBJ1-1; tentatively, D is TRBD1 (6 bases). Germline V gives CDR1 MDHEN, CDR2 SYDVKM. Trimming took 0 bases from V and 3 from J, leaving 11 bases between them. CDR3 length equals 15 residues. The CDR3 sequence is CASSLWGARDTEAFF. For the CDR3, the DNA is TGTGCCAGCAGTTTATGGGGGGCTCGCGACACTGAAGCTTTCTTT.

This chain links TRBV12-3 or TRBV12-4 with TRBJ1-1, with D possibly matching TRBD1 (5 bases). The CDR3 has 13 residues. Between the trimmed V and J ends, which lost 5 bases and 5 bases, there was a span of 12 bases. The CDR3 DNA reads as TGTGCCAGCAGTCAGGGCGGCCCGACTGAAGCTTTCTTT. It encodes CASSQGGPTEAFF.

The chain has TRBV27 and TRBJ1-2, with 7 bases matching TRBD1. J gave up 6 bases and V 6 bases, and 10 bases lay outside the gene matches. This CDR3 contains 14 residues. The germline gives CDR1 MNHEY, CDR2 SMNVEV (reference sequence). CDR3: CASRRTGAGNGYTF. CDR3 in DNA: TGTGCCAGCAGAAGGACAGGCGCAGGAAATGGCTACACCTTC.

The chain recombines TRBV6-5 with TRBJ1-1; D may be TRBD1 (6 bases). The CDR3 totals 14 residues. V dropped 6 bases and J dropped 4 bases, with 15 bases sitting between them. CDR1 MNHEY and CDR2 SVGAGI come from the germline V gene. The CDR3 region is CASRTTGTSTEAFF. The CDR3 coding sequence is TGTGCCAGCAGGACTACAGGGACTAGCACTGAAGCTTTCTTT.

The chain joins TRBV7-9 to TRBJ2-7, with 10 bases that match TRBD2. The CDR3 consists of 15 residues. V was clipped by 1 base and J by 5 bases; unmatched bases: 5. CDR1 is SEHNR, CDR2 FQNEAQ, per germline (reference sequence). The CDR3 region has the DNA TGTGCCAGCAGCTTAGAGGGACTAGCGTATCACGAGCAGTACTTC. This translates into CASSLEGLAYHEQYF.

This clone was recorded a few times. The rearrangement links TRBV5-4 to TRBJ1-6; 8 nucleotides match TRBD1. CDR1 is SGHNT and CDR2 is YYREEE in the germline V gene (reference sequence). The CDR3 contains 15 residues. V shed 4 bases and J 7 bases; nucleotides not matched to a gene: 7. The CDR3: CASSERQGINSPLHF. CDR3 bases: TGTGCCAGCAGCGAAAGACAGGGGATAAATTCACCCCTCCACTTT. The entire variable domain, with the rest obtained from reference TRBV5-4 and TRBJ1-6, is as follows: ETGVTQSPTHLIKTRGQQVTLRCSSQSGHNTVSWYQQALGQGPQFIFQYYREEENGRGNFPPRFSGLQFPNYSSELNVNALELDDSALYLCASSERQGINSPLHFGNGTRLTVT.

The rearrangement links TRBV29-1 to TRBJ1-1, with no clear D. V lost 8 bases and J 0 bases, leaving 10 bases between the germline ends. The CDR3 is 12 residues long. Germline CDR1 SQVTM, CDR2 ANQGSEA. The CDR3 sequence is CSYSGMNTEAFF. The CDR3, as DNA: TGCAGCTACAGCGGGATGAACACTGAAGCTTTCTTT.

The chain carries TRBV3-1 (or the pseudogene TRBV3-2) and TRBJ1-2, with TRBD1 matching over 7 bases. The germline V gene has CDR1 LGHDT and CDR2 YNNKEL (reference sequence). This CDR3 comprises 16 residues. J lost 4 bases, V lost 4 bases, and 12 bases had no gene match. The CDR3 reads CASSLGQEGWPYGYTF. DNA for the CDR3: TGTGCCAGCAGCCTCGGACAGGAGGGATGGCCCTATGGCTACACCTTC.

The V call is TRBV9, the J call TRBJ1-1; 7 bases match TRBD1. CDR1 and CDR2 from the germline V gene are SGDLS and YYNGEE. V lost 3 bases to trimming and J lost 6 bases; unmatched junction nucleotides: 5. CDR3 length: 13 residues. CDR3 in DNA: TGTGCCAGCAGCGCCGGGACAGAGGCTGAAGCTTTCTTT. It yields the protein CASSAGTEAEAFF.

The chain has TRBV27 and TRBJ1-2, with 7 nucleotides matching TRBD1. Trimming took 3 bases from V and 7 from J; bases not matched to a gene: 14. The CDR3 contains 16 residues. CDR1 and CDR2 (germline): MNHEY, SMNVEV (reference sequence). The CDR3 region is CASSLGGKQGIGGYTF. In nucleotides, the CDR3 is TGTGCCAGCAGTTTGGGGGGAAAACAGGGGATCGGTGGCTACACCTTC.

The chain carries TRBV4-1 and TRBJ2-2; TRBD2 is a possible D gene (7 bases). The germline V and J ends were trimmed by 1 base and 4 bases, with 10 bases remaining between them. CDR1 and CDR2 (germline): MGHRA, YSYEKL. There are 15 residues in the CDR3. The CDR3 sequence: CASSQVGGATGELFF. In DNA form, the CDR3 reads TGCGCCAGCAGCCAAGTGGGGGGGGCCACCGGGGAGCTGTTTTTT.

The chain employs TRBV6-5 and TRBJ2-7, with TRBD1 as a possible D gene (6 bases). The CDR3 loop spans 13 amino acids. Deletions cut 10 bases from V and 1 base from J, with 14 bases between. CDR1 and CDR2 from the germline V gene are MNHEY and SVGAGI. The CDR3 loop reads CANKQGKSYEQYF. The CDR3 nucleotides are TGTGCCAACAAGCAGGGGAAATCCTACGAGCAGTACTTC.

The J gene is TRBJ2-7, the V gene TRBV18; 7 nucleotides match TRBD1. Losses at the gene ends were 6 bases for V and 3 bases for J; bases not matched to a gene: 5. From germline, CDR1 is KGHSH and CDR2 LQKENI. This CDR3 contains 13 residues. The CDR3 DNA is TGTGCCAGCTCCGGGACAGTCCTCTACGAGCAGTACTTC. Translated: CASSGTVLYEQYF.

V and J are TRBV6-6 and TRBJ1-2, with TRBD1 matching 7 bases. The CDR3 spans 12 residues. Germline-derived CDR1 and CDR2 are MNHNY and SVGAGI (reference sequence). V shed 7 bases, J shed 7 bases, and the junction held 6 bases outside the gene matches. For the CDR3, the DNA is TGTGCCAGCAACCAGGACAGGCCTGGCTACACCTTC. Protein sequence: CASNQDRPGYTF.

The V and J genes are TRBV19 and TRBJ1-1, with 9 positions matching TRBD1. The germline gives CDR1 LNHDA, CDR2 SQIVND (reference sequence). V lost 4 bases and J lost 6; bases outside the gene matches: 9. The CDR3 is made up of 15 amino acids. The CDR3 region is CASSKGQGRTSEAFF. For the CDR3, the DNA is TGTGCCAGTAGTAAAGGACAGGGGCGGACATCTGAAGCTTTCTTT.

V usage is TRBV15 and J usage is TRBJ2-7; 8 bases agree with TRBD1. Germline CDR1 LNHNV, CDR2 YYDKDF (reference sequence). The J segment lost 4 bases and the V segment lost 0 bases, leaving 5 bases of the junction unmatched. There are 15 residues in the CDR3. The CDR3 sequence is CATSREYGQGYEQYF. The CDR3 DNA reads TGTGCCACCAGCAGAGAATACGGACAGGGATACGAGCAGTACTTC.

Turning to this clone: A much larger clone differs from this one at a single base, so this may be a read error. The chain couples TRBV6-5 to TRBJ2-7; the D gene is possibly TRBD1 (5 bases). The CDR3 is made up of 12 amino acids. V gave up 5 bases and J gave up 3 bases, with 8 bases separating them. Germline assignment: CDR1 MNHEY and CDR2 SVGAGI. CDR3 loop: CASSMQGYEQYF. CDR3 in DNA: TGTGCCAGCAGTATGCAGGGCTACGAGCAGTACTTC.

The chain is built from TRBV9 and TRBJ2-7; tentative D call: TRBD1 (6 bases). V gave up 0 bases and J gave up 0 bases, with 10 bases separating them. The CDR3 consists of 15 residues. Germline CDR1 is SGDLS and CDR2 is YYNGEE. The DNA for the CDR3 is TGTGCCAGCAGCGTAGGGGACAAAGGCTCCTACGAGCAGTACTTC. It encodes CASSVGDKGSYEQYF. Using reference TRBV9 and TRBJ2-7 for the parts outside the CDR3, the full variable domain is DSGVTQTPKHLITATGQRVTLRCSPRSGDLSVYWYQQSLDQGLQFLIQYYNGEERAKGNILERFSAQQFPDLHSELNLSSLELGDSALYFCASSVGDKGSYEQYFGPGTRLTVT.

This CDR3 reads CASSENRPGIGSGSPLHF. The CDR3 DNA reads TGTGCCAGCAGTGAAAATCGACCGGGGATAGGATCTGGATCACCCCTCCACTTT. This chain links TRBV6-1 with TRBJ1-6; no reliable D call. Trimming shortened V by 2 bases and J by 10 bases, and 24 bases separated the two germline ends. Germline V lookup: CDR1 MNHNS, CDR2 SASEGT. The CDR3 consists of 18 residues.

The J gene is TRBJ1-1, the V gene TRBV9; 7 bases fit TRBD1. Germline V gene data show CDR1 as SGDLS and CDR2 as YYNGEE. Trimming cost V 0 bases and J 6 bases; bases outside gene matches: 5. The CDR3 is 14 amino acids. The CDR3, as DNA: TGTGCCAGCAGCGTAGTACCAGGGGGGTCTGAAGCTTTCTTT. Protein product: CASSVVPGGSEAFF.

The chain couples TRBV4-3 to TRBJ1-5; 8 bases agree with TRBD1. Germline-derived CDR1 and CDR2 are LGHNA and YSLEER. Trimming cost V 3 bases and J 4 bases; bases outside gene matches: 5. CDR3 size: 15 residues. This chain's CDR3 is CASSQDRVRNQPQHF. The CDR3 DNA sequence: TGCGCCAGCAGCCAGGACAGGGTCAGAAATCAGCCCCAGCATTTT.

The CDR3 sequence is CAISESRQGSDSPLHF. The CDR3 DNA is TGTGCCATCAGTGAGTCGCGACAGGGGAGCGATTCACCCCTCCACTTT. V gene TRBV10-3 combines with J gene TRBJ1-6; 8 bases match TRBD1. Looked up from germline, CDR1 is ENHRY and CDR2 is SYGVKD. The CDR3 loop spans 16 amino acids. The V segment lost 0 bases and the J segment 8 bases; nucleotides outside the gene matches: 6.

This rearrangement joins TRBV5-4 to TRBJ2-3; D may be TRBD2 (5 bases). The CDR3 runs 14 residues. CDR1 SGHNT and CDR2 YYREEE come from the germline V gene (reference sequence). The V end was cut by 0 bases, the J end by 3 bases, with 8 bases between. The CDR3 region has the DNA TGTGCCAGCAGCTTGGGCACTAGGACAGATACGCAGTATTTT. It translates to CASSLGTRTDTQYF.

This chain joins TRBV18 and TRBJ1-1, with D uncertain. V lost 3 bases and J lost 4, with 15 bases in between. This CDR3 is 15 amino acids long. CDR1 is KGHSH, CDR2 LQKENI, per germline. Here the CDR3 reads CASSPSPTGVTEAFF. In DNA, the CDR3 is TGTGCCAGCTCACCGTCCCCTACCGGGGTCACTGAAGCTTTCTTT.

The rearrangement uses TRBV19 and TRBJ2-5; 12 nucleotides align to TRBD2. Germline CDR1 reads LNHDA; CDR2 reads SQIVND (reference sequence). Germline trimming cut 4 bases from V and 3 bases from J; bases unmatched to any gene: 3. The CDR3 loop spans 15 amino acids. The CDR3 here is CASSRTSGGKETQYF. For the CDR3, the DNA is TGTGCCAGTAGTAGAACTAGCGGGGGGAAAGAGACCCAGTACTTC.